This record looks at one T cell receptor beta chain sequence and its context. What it binds is unknown. This specimen belongs to a study of vaccination and CD4 T cells after COVID-19. CD4+ T cells that had been cultured provided DNA sequenced with the Oncomine TCR Beta short-read assay. TCRdb called the PCR reads again in MiXCR, with one record for every CDR3 protein. Of around 27,000 distinct CDR3 sequences listed, 28% are singletons. This CDR3 spans 13 amino acids. Trimming removed 3 bases at V and 4 bases at J, with 10 bases between. Germline CDR1 reads SGHNT; CDR2 reads YYREEE (reference sequence). Time point in this sample: late sampling 161 to 241 days after vaccination in three convalescent patients. Treatment here: approximately 11-day PBMC culture with coronavirus spike peptide pools or control peptides (ViraFEST assay).

The sequences come from CD4+ T cells from blood, cultured in vitro, collected about 7 months after SARS-CoV-2 vaccination. The V and J genes are TRBV5-4 and TRBJ1-1; possible D gene TRBD1, 5 bases. The clonotype comes from a human donor who had recovered from COVID-19. In DNA, the CDR3 is TGTGCCAGCAGCTCTCCGGGGGGCACTGAAGCTTTCTTT. Protein product: CASSSPGGTEAFF.